Listed below are T cell receptor beta chains from one sample, sequenced in a study of blood T cell repertoires in COVID-19. Produced via immunoSEQ multiplex PCR; TCRdb's table is partial and in-frame only. Found here are tens of thousands of clones, around three quarters of them singletons; the top ten hold about 19%. Sequencing was performed on peripheral blood. The receptor set was obtained from a woman older than 75 with acute or convalescent COVID-19. Each CDR3 is given with its conserved first and last residue. D genes are given only for firm matches. The size of a clone is reported for some rows only, either as once, few or many, or as a class for expanded clones.

D gene	V gene	CDR3 length	J gene	clone size	CDR3 DNA	CDR3 protein
TRBD1	TRBV19	15	TRBJ2-1	NA	TGTGCCAGTAGTAGGGGGGACAGGGGCTACAATGAGCAGTTCTTC	CASSRGDRGYNEQFF
TRBD1	TRBV19	16	TRBJ1-5	NA	TGTGCCAGTAGTATAGATAGGGCCACAGGGGATCAGCCCCAGCATTTT	CASSIDRATGDQPQHF
TRBD1	TRBV7-8	14	TRBJ1-2	NA	TGTGCCAGCAGCACCAGACAGGGAGGATATGGCTACACCTTC	CASSTRQGGYGYTF
NA	TRBV6-6	14	TRBJ2-3	NA	TGTGCCAGCCGCACTACATCTAGCACAGATACGCAGTATTTT	CASRTTSSTDTQYF
NA	TRBV7-2	14	TRBJ2-5	NA	TGTGCCAGCAGCTTACACAGGCATCAAGGGACCCAGTACTTC	CASSLHRHQGTQYF
NA	TRBV5-1	15	TRBJ2-5	NA	TGCGCCAGCAGCTTTAGCGGTGGGGTGGAAGAGACCCAGTACTTC	CASSFSGGVEETQYF
TRBD1	TRBV9	15	TRBJ1-6	NA	TGTGCCAGCGCGCGTACCGGGACAGAAAGTTCACCCCTCCACTTT	CASARTGTESSPLHF
TRBD1	TRBV7-9	15	TRBJ1-4	NA	TGTGCCAGCAGCCCGGGACAGGGGTCGGCTGAAAAACTGTTTTTT	CASSPGQGSAEKLFF
NA	TRBV5-1	14	TRBJ2-1	NA	TGCGCCAGCAGCTTGGCTACAGACTACAATGAGCAGTTCTTC	CASSLATDYNEQFF
TRBD2	TRBV3-1/TRBV3-2	19	TRBJ2-3	NA	TGTGCCAGCAGCCAAGCGATCTTGGGGCTAGCGGGAAGGGCAGATACGCAGTATTTT	CASSQAILGLAGRADTQYF
NA	TRBV18	15	TRBJ1-5	NA	TGTGCCAGCTCACCGTCAGGGGCCGGCAATCAGCCCCAGCATTTT	CASSPSGAGNQPQHF
NA	TRBV11-2	15	TRBJ2-6	NA	TGTGCCAGCAGCTTACTCTTCTCTGGGGCCAACGTCCTGACTTTC	CASSLLFSGANVLTF
TRBD1	TRBV3-1/TRBV3-2	17	TRBJ2-4	NA	TGTGCCAGCAGCCCCTCAAGGGGACAGGCCGAGGAAAACATTCAGTACTTC	CASSPSRGQAEENIQYF
NA	TRBV29-1	14	TRBJ2-3	many	TGCAGCCTTTCAGGGCTAACTAGCACAGATACGCAGTATTTT	CSLSGLTSTDTQYF